A selection of T cell receptor beta chains follows, all from one sample in a study of quantifying T cell responses using KT2 cells. Each CDR3 protein is one row after TCRdb ran MiXCR on the UMI-ligation and nested PCR reads. The repertoire holds around 56,000 distinct CDR3 sequences, with about 12% as singletons. The material sequenced was PBMCs spiked with cells of the T cell clone KT2. All receptors come from a human donor. The CDR3 runs from the conserved cysteine through the conserved F or W. A D gene is named only where the DNA matches it firmly. Clone size, where shown, is once, few, many, or a class for clones that have expanded.

TRBV29-1	many	TRBD1	TRBJ2-7	TGCAGCGGCCTTACAGGGACAGGGGACGAGCAGTACTTC	CSGLTGTGDEQYF
TRBV10-2	few	-	TRBJ2-5	TGCGCCAGCGGCCCGGGAGAGACCCAGTACTTC	CASGPGETQYF
TRBV6-5	few	-	TRBJ1-2	TGTGCCAGCAGTTACCGGGGGGCAAACTATGGCTACACCTTC	CASSYRGANYGYTF
TRBV4-1	once	-	TRBJ1-3	TGCGCCAGCAGCCCCCCGCCTGGGGCGGGAAACACCATATATTTT	CASSPPPGAGNTIYF
TRBV12-3/TRBV12-4	many	-	TRBJ1-5	TGTGCCAGCAGTTACCTGACCGGGACAAGGAGCAATCAGCCCCAGCATTTT	CASSYLTGTRSNQPQHF
TRBV5-1	few	-	TRBJ2-7	TGCGCCAGCAGCCGGGACACCCTTCAGACCTACGAGCAGTACTTC	CASSRDTLQTYEQYF
TRBV7-8	many	TRBD1	TRBJ1-1	TGTGCCAGCAGCTTATTTCGGGACAGGGTCACTGAAGCTTTCTTT	CASSLFRDRVTEAFF
TRBV5-1	-	TRBD2	TRBJ2-3	TGCGCCAGCAGCTTGGAGGCGGGGGGAAACACAGATACGCAGTATTTT	CASSLEAGGNTDTQYF
TRBV2	few	-	TRBJ1-1	TGTGCCAGCAGTGAACCGATAAAGACTGAAGCTTTCTTT	CASSEPIKTEAFF
TRBV29-1	few	-	TRBJ1-2	TGCAGCGTTGAGGCGGAGATACGAAACTATGGCTACACCTTC	CSVEAEIRNYGYTF
TRBV19	-	TRBD2	TRBJ2-1	TGTGCCAGTAGTGTGGGACTAGCGATTGGCAATGAGCAGTTCTTC	CASSVGLAIGNEQFF
TRBV12-3/TRBV12-4	-	-	TRBJ1-1	TGTGCCAGCAGTGAAACAGGGTTTAGGACTGAAGCTTTCTTT	CASSETGFRTEAFF
TRBV29-1	many	-	TRBJ1-2	TGCAGCCTTAACCTAATGGGGGCAGGCTATGGCTACACCTTC	CSLNLMGAGYGYTF
TRBV12-3/TRBV12-4	many	TRBD2	TRBJ2-1	TGTGCCAGCACCGCACTAGCGGACAATGAGCAGTTCTTC	CASTALADNEQFF
TRBV12-3/TRBV12-4	many	-	TRBJ2-5	TGTGCCAGCAGTTCGGAAGAGACCCAGTACTTC	CASSSEETQYF
TRBV14	-	-	TRBJ2-2	TGTGCCAGCAGCCCCGCTACCGGGAGCAAGAACACCGGGGAGCTGTTTTTT	CASSPATGSKNTGELFF
TRBV29-1	few	TRBD1	TRBJ2-7	TGCAGCCTTAGCCCCAAACGGGACAGGTTTACCTACGAGCAGTACTTC	CSLSPKRDRFTYEQYF
TRBV15	-	-	TRBJ2-7	TGTGCCACCAGCAGAGACCGGAGTCAGGTTGACCAGTACTTC	CATSRDRSQVDQYF
TRBV12-3/TRBV12-4	few	-	TRBJ1-2	TGTGCCAGCAGTAACACAGATCTGGGCTACACCTTC	CASSNTDLGYTF
TRBV11-1	-	-	TRBJ2-2	TGTGCCAGCAGACCCTCCTGGTCTAACACCGGGGAGCTGTTTTTT	CASRPSWSNTGELFF
TRBV9	many	-	TRBJ1-1	TGTGCCAGCAGCGTAGTTCCGGGGGCGAACACTGAAGCTTTCTTT	CASSVVPGANTEAFF
TRBV5-1	few	TRBD2	TRBJ2-3	TGCGCCAGCAGCTTGCGACTAGCGGGAGAAGCGGATACGCAGTATTTT	CASSLRLAGEADTQYF
TRBV27	-	TRBD1	TRBJ2-7	TGTGCCAGCAGTTTAAGGGGACAGAACGTATACGAGCAGTACTTC	CASSLRGQNVYEQYF
TRBV15	-	-	TRBJ1-5	TGTGCCACCAGCAGAGATCCGGGAGCTCAGCCCCAGCATTTT	CATSRDPGAQPQHF
TRBV3-1	-	-	TRBJ2-1	TGTGCCAGCAGCCGCGAGGGGGGGAGCTCCTACAATGAGCAGTTCTTC	CASSREGGSSYNEQFF
TRBV2	-	TRBD1	TRBJ1-2	TGTGCCAGCAGTGCAGGTACCGGGACAGACTATGGCTACACCTTC	CASSAGTGTDYGYTF
TRBV5-1	-	TRBD2	TRBJ2-7	TGCGCCAGCAGCTTGGCCCCAGCGGGGGGGAGTACAACCTACGAGCAGTACTTC	CASSLAPAGGSTTYEQYF
TRBV3-1	few	-	TRBJ2-4	TGTGCCAGCAGCCAAGGGACACCGAAAAACATTCAGTACTTC	CASSQGTPKNIQYF
TRBV29-1	many	TRBD1	TRBJ1-2	TGCAGCGTTGAAGACCGGGACAGGGCGAATGGCTACACCTTC	CSVEDRDRANGYTF
TRBV5-1	-	TRBD1	TRBJ1-1	TGCGCCAGCAGCTTATCGGGACAGACTTTGAACACTGAAGCTTTCTTT	CASSLSGQTLNTEAFF
TRBV5-5	-	-	TRBJ1-1	TGTGCCAGCAGCTTCTGGGGGGAGACTGAAGCTTTCTTT	CASSFWGETEAFF
TRBV7-2	few	-	TRBJ1-6	TGTGCCATCGGGGGGCCATCGGCAGGGTTGTCACCCCTCCACTTT	CAIGGPSAGLSPLHF
TRBV9	-	-	TRBJ1-1	TGTGCCAGCAGCGTCCGAGGAGGGGAGGACACTGAAGCTTTCTTT	CASSVRGGEDTEAFF
TRBV7-8	few	TRBD1	TRBJ1-1	TGTGCCAGCATGGGGGACAGGGTCAATGAAGCTTTCTTT	CASMGDRVNEAFF
TRBV9	many	-	TRBJ2-7	TGTGCCAGCAGCCCGAAACCGGGACCCTCCTACGAGCAGTACTTC	CASSPKPGPSYEQYF
TRBV7-8	-	-	TRBJ1-1	TGTGCCAGCAGCTTTCGTCTGGTAGGCACTGAAGCTTTCTTT	CASSFRLVGTEAFF
TRBV2	few	-	TRBJ2-2	TGTGCCAGCAGATCCAACACCGGGGAGCTGTTTTTT	CASRSNTGELFF
TRBV10-2	few	TRBD1	TRBJ1-1	TGCGCCAGCAGTGATCGTTGGGCCAGACAGGGGAGGACTGAAGCTTTCTTT	CASSDRWARQGRTEAFF
TRBV9	-	TRBD2	TRBJ2-7	TGTGCCAGCAGCGTCGGGACTAGCGGGTTATACGAGCAGTACTTC	CASSVGTSGLYEQYF
TRBV2	few	-	TRBJ1-4	TGTGCCAGCACAGCTCAGGTCCAATTCCCCCGGGAACTGTTTTTT	CASTAQVQFPRELFF
TRBV20-1	-	-	TRBJ1-3	TGCAGTGCTAGAGATGAATGGGGCGGCCCTGGAAACACCATATATTTT	CSARDEWGGPGNTIYF
TRBV3-1	few	-	TRBJ2-1	TGTGCCAGCAGCCAAGGACTAATCTACAATGAGCAGTTCTTC	CASSQGLIYNEQFF
TRBV9	many	-	TRBJ2-1	TGTGCCAGCAGCGTAGCTCTGGAGAGGAACAATGAGCAGTTCTTC	CASSVALERNNEQFF
TRBV3-1	many	TRBD2	TRBJ2-7	TGTGCCAGCAGCCAAGAGAACTACCGGGACTACTCCTACGAGCAGTACTTC	CASSQENYRDYSYEQYF
TRBV7-2	-	-	TRBJ1-5	TGTGCCAGCAGCTCACGGACGGAGTTTTATAGCAATCAGCCCCAGCATTTT	CASSSRTEFYSNQPQHF
TRBV6-2/TRBV6-3	many	-	TRBJ1-1	TGTGCCAGCAGTTTCGGGTCAGGAGGTGACACTGAAGCTTTCTTT	CASSFGSGGDTEAFF
TRBV15	many	-	TRBJ2-7	TGTGCCACCAGCAGAGTGGGTTACGAGCAGTACTTC	CATSRVGYEQYF